These 5 T cell receptor beta chains were all obtained from the same sample, sequenced in a study of cytomegalovirus exposure and HLA in healthy donors. PCR involved 60 Vbeta and 13 Jbeta primers. The protocol was immunoSEQ multiplex PCR, while the TCRdb copy is restricted to in-frame clones and leaves out a portion. The sample consists of 110,000 to 150,000 clones, about four fifths of them appearing once. Sequenced material: PBMCs. All receptors come from a middle-aged man in good health and CMV-seronegative.

Concerning this clone: Within the sample, other DNA sequences also encode this same CDR3. This chain joins TRBV5-1 and TRBJ2-3; 11 bases map to TRBD2. Per germline, CDR1 SGHRS and CDR2 YFSETQ. Trimming removed 0 bases from V and 2 bases from J; junction bases left unmatched: 2. The CDR3 has 16 residues. CDR3 nucleotide sequence: TGCGCCAGCAGCTTGGCTAGCGGGGGGACCACAGATACGCAGTATTTT. Translating it yields CASSLASGGTTDTQYF. The full variable domain, with the rest looked up from reference TRBV5-1 and TRBJ2-3, is KAGVTQTPRYLIKTRGQQVTLSCSPISGHRSVSWYQQTPGQGLQFLFEYFSETQRNKGNFPGRFSGRQFSNSRSEMNVSTLELGDSALYLCASSLASGGTTDTQYFGPGTRLTVL.

The rearrangement links TRBV5-6 to TRBJ2-2, with D hard to call. Trimming took off 0 bases at V and 3 bases at J, with 12 bases between the two ends. Germline CDR1 SGHDT, CDR2 YYEEEE. This CDR3 spans 16 amino acids. DNA of the CDR3: TGTGCCAGCAGCTTGGTCTCAGGCTTTGACACCGGGGAGCTGTTTTTT. Residues: CASSLVSGFDTGELFF.

This sequence joins TRBV28 and TRBJ2-3; 9 bases are a match to TRBD2. The CDR3 loop spans 16 amino acids. Germline V lookup: CDR1 MDHEN, CDR2 SYDVKM. The junction had 8 bases not matched to a gene; V was cut back by 4 bases and J by 3 bases. In nucleotides, the CDR3 is TGTGCCAGCAGTTCAGCAGCGGGGGGCCCAACAGATACGCAGTATTTT. Its protein product is CASSSAAGGPTDTQYF. Based on the CDR3 plus reference TRBV28 and TRBJ2-3, the full variable domain is DVKVTQSSRYLVKRTGEKVFLECVQDMDHENMFWYRQDPGLGLRLIYFSYDVKMKEKGDIPEGYSVSREKKERFSLILESASTNQTSMYLCASSSAAGGPTDTQYFGPGTRLTVL.

The rearrangement uses TRBV30 and TRBJ1-4; possibly TRBD1 for D (5 bases). Germline CDR1 is GTSNPN and CDR2 is SVGIG (reference sequence). Trimming stripped 3 bases from V and 8 bases from J, with 16 bases between. The CDR3 is 14 residues long. CDR3 protein: CAWRPSGIGEKLFF. Written as DNA, the CDR3 is TGTGCCTGGAGGCCCTCAGGGATTGGGGAAAAACTGTTTTTT.

V is TRBV7-8 and J is TRBJ1-1; TRBD1 matches at 10 bases. The trim removed 5 bases at V and 9 bases at J, leaving 3 bases unmatched. From germline, CDR1 is SGHVS and CDR2 FQNEAQ. The CDR3 spans 12 residues. The CDR3 sequence is CASSRTGGQAFF. CDR3 DNA: TGTGCCAGCAGCAGGACAGGGGGGCAAGCTTTCTTT.